Each of the 14 T cell receptor beta chains below was sequenced from the same sample in a study of blood T cell repertoires in COVID-19. Only in-frame clones appear in the TCRdb table, and some are missing; sequencing was by immunoSEQ multiplex PCR. The sample yields some 68,000 clones, less than 95% seen once. The specimen sequenced was peripheral blood. These receptors were obtained from a man in his fifties or sixties with COVID-19, enrolled during active disease.

CDR3 amino acids: CASSMRNTGELFF. In DNA, the CDR3 is TGTGCCAGTAGTATGAGGAACACCGGGGAGCTGTTTTTT. The V and J genes are TRBV19 and TRBJ2-2; D gene uncertain. CDR1 LNHDA and CDR2 SQIVND come from the germline V gene (reference sequence). V shed 3 bases and J shed 1 base, with 3 bases lying between them. CDR3 size: 13 residues.

This rearrangement joins TRBV4-1 to TRBJ1-4; D might be TRBD1 (6 bases). Germline V CDR1 and CDR2: MGHRA, YSYEKL. The ends were cut back, 5 bases at V and 5 bases at J, with 15 bases in the middle. The CDR3 totals 15 residues. CDR3 nucleotide sequence: TGCGCCAGCAGCGCCCGACAGGCGCCAAATGAAAAACTGTTTTTT. Translation gives CASSARQAPNEKLFF.

This clone was recorded once. The chain has TRBV5-1 and TRBJ2-1, with D possibly being TRBD2 (6 bases). This CDR3 comprises 17 residues. V lost 0 bases and J lost 0, with 13 bases in between. CDR1 SGHRS and CDR2 YFSETQ come from the germline V gene. DNA of the CDR3: TGCGCCAGCAGCTTGGAGTGGGACTCCAGCTCCTACAATGAGCAGTTCTTC. Protein product: CASSLEWDSSSYNEQFF. The full variable domain, its missing parts supplied by reference TRBV5-1 and TRBJ2-1, is KAGVTQTPRYLIKTRGQQVTLSCSPISGHRSVSWYQQTPGQGLQFLFEYFSETQRNKGNFPGRFSGRQFSNSRSEMNVSTLELGDSALYLCASSLEWDSSSYNEQFFGPGTRLTVL.

V and J are TRBV29-1 and TRBJ2-7, with no clear D. CDR1 is SQVTM and CDR2 is ANQGSEA in the germline V gene. Between the trimmed V and J ends, which lost 3 bases and 3 bases, there was a span of 15 bases. This CDR3 region has 14 residues. CDR3 region: CSVDPSGSNYEQYF. CDR3 DNA sequence: TGCAGCGTTGACCCCTCCGGGTCCAACTACGAGCAGTACTTC.

The rearrangement uses TRBV5-1 and TRBJ2-7; 7 positions agree with TRBD2. The CDR3 is made up of 15 amino acids. Per germline, CDR1 SGHRS and CDR2 YFSETQ. V trimming: 0 bases; J trimming: 1 base; junction bases outside the gene matches: 4. The CDR3 DNA sequence: TGCGCCAGCAGCTTGGCTTGGCGGGGGTCCTACGAGCAGTACTTC. Translated, it gives CASSLAWRGSYEQYF.

This clone has a single count. This chain uses TRBV7-8 with TRBJ1-1; the D is unclear. The CDR3 loop spans 13 amino acids. The V end was cut by 2 bases, the J end by 5 bases, with 9 bases between. Germline CDR1 and CDR2: SGHVS and FQNEAQ. CDR3 sequence: CASSLKEDTEAFF. The CDR3 coding sequence is TGTGCCAGCAGCTTAAAAGAGGATACTGAAGCTTTCTTT.

J is TRBJ1-1 and V is TRBV6-5; 8 bases align to TRBD1. Looked up from germline, CDR1 is MNHEY and CDR2 is SVGAGI. The CDR3 runs 14 residues. With 6 bases clipped from V and 9 bases from J, the junction kept 12 bases outside the gene matches. CDR3 DNA sequence: TGTGCCAGCAGCCTTTCAGGACAGGGAGCCAAAGCTTTCTTT. The encoded protein is CASSLSGQGAKAFF.

The V call is TRBV9, the J call TRBJ2-7; tentative D call: TRBD1 (6 bases). CDR1 and CDR2 from the germline V gene are SGDLS and YYNGEE. The CDR3 is made up of 14 amino acids. V lost 0 bases to trimming and J lost 2 bases, with 9 bases between them. CDR3 nucleotide sequence: TGTGCCAGCAGCGTAGATTGGGGGCCCTACGAGCAGTACTTC. The encoded protein is CASSVDWGPYEQYF.

This clone was picked up a small number of times. CDR3 nucleotide sequence: TGCGCCAGCAGCTCCTCAGATGGGGCTGGTGAAAAACTGTTTTTT. This codes for CASSSSDGAGEKLFF. The V gene is TRBV5-1, the J gene TRBJ1-4, with a weak D call TRBD1 (5 bases). CDR3 size: 15 residues. From germline, CDR1 is SGHRS and CDR2 YFSETQ. Trimming removed 3 bases at V and 7 bases at J, with 16 bases between.

This clone occurred once. The CDR3 protein is CATSADSSGANVLTF. The CDR3 region has the DNA TGTGCCACCAGTGCTGACAGCTCTGGGGCCAACGTCCTGACTTTC. The rearrangement links TRBV15 to TRBJ2-6, with D possibly being TRBD1 (5 bases). Germline CDR1 LNHNV, CDR2 YYDKDF (reference sequence). This CDR3 has 15 residues. Trimming stripped 6 bases from V and 0 bases from J, with 9 bases between.

In its sample, this clone was seen a few times. The V gene is TRBV5-1, the J gene TRBJ1-1; unclear D gene. Trimming stripped 4 bases from V and 1 base from J, with 11 bases between. Germline assignment: CDR1 SGHRS and CDR2 YFSETQ. The CDR3 spans 14 residues. CDR3 amino acids: CASSPQRTNTEAFF. The CDR3 DNA sequence: TGCGCCAGCAGCCCGCAGCGGACGAACACTGAAGCTTTCTTT.

J is TRBJ2-7 and V is TRBV27, with D perhaps TRBD1 (5 bases). The germline V gene encodes CDR1 MNHEY and CDR2 SMNVEV (reference sequence). V lost 2 bases to trimming and J lost 2 bases, with 13 bases between them. The CDR3 is made up of 15 amino acids. Written as DNA, the CDR3 is TGTGCCAGCAGTTTAGGGTTGGGGCAAACCTACGAGCAGTACTTC. Its protein product is CASSLGLGQTYEQYF.

This CDR3 reads CASSNRGPYEQYF. The DNA for the CDR3 is TGTGCCAGCAGCAACAGGGGGCCCTACGAGCAGTACTTC. The V gene is TRBV27, the J gene TRBJ2-7, with TRBD1 matching 9 bases. The CDR3 consists of 13 residues. V was pared by 6 bases and J by 2 bases, with 2 bases of the junction left unmatched. The V gene's germline CDR1 is MNHEY and CDR2 SMNVEV (reference sequence).

The chain carries TRBV19 and TRBJ1-5; D remains ambiguous. CDR1 is LNHDA and CDR2 is SQIVND in the germline V gene (reference sequence). Trimming cost V 2 bases and J 9 bases, with 8 bases left between them. The CDR3 covers 12 residues. For the CDR3, the DNA is TGTGCCAGTAGTATAACATCGGGGCCCCAGCATTTT. This gives the protein CASSITSGPQHF.